The 20 T cell receptor beta chains reported below all come from one sample, sequenced in a study of blood T cell repertoires in COVID-19 (dated by TCRdb to about 2020). Library preparation was by the immunoSEQ multiplex PCR assay. Held by TCRdb, this immuneACCESS table contains in-frame sequences only and omits some clones. Under half of the omission traces to an unresolved V gene where checked; the cause of the rest is unknown. Recorded for this sample are roughly 250,000 clones; approximately 90% of them occurred a single time. Around 2.2% of the sample rests with the top ten. Source material: peripheral blood. The receptors originated from a woman in her thirties or forties who had recovered from COVID-19.

The chain couples TRBV30 to TRBJ1-2; D might be TRBD1 (6 bases). The CDR3 covers 15 residues. V shed 1 base and J shed 5 bases, with 17 bases lying between them. Per germline, CDR1 GTSNPN and CDR2 SVGIG (reference sequence). This CDR3 is CAWSGPGHGTYGYTF. CDR3 DNA sequence: TGTGCCTGGAGTGGACCGGGACACGGCACTTATGGCTACACCTTC.

The chain employs TRBV20-1 and TRBJ2-1, with D possibly being TRBD2 (5 bases). Germline CDR1 reads DFQATT; CDR2 reads SNEGSKA (reference sequence). The V end lost 5 bases, the J end lost 6 bases, and 8 bases lay between the germline ends. The CDR3 length is 11 residues. The CDR3 is CSAEGGNEQFF. The CDR3 nucleotides read TGCAGTGCTGAGGGTGGCAATGAGCAGTTCTTC.

This clone was picked up a small number of times. J is TRBJ2-6 and V is TRBV14; a possible D gene is TRBD2 (7 bases). CDR3 length: 17 amino acids. With 5 bases removed from V and 0 bases from J, the gap between germline ends came to 14 bases. CDR1 and CDR2 (germline): SGHDN, FVKESK. For the CDR3, the DNA is TGTGCCAGCAGCGGGGGGGGCCGGAGCTCTGGGGCCAACGTCCTGACTTTC. Translated: CASSGGGRSSGANVLTF. Filled out from reference TRBV14 and TRBJ2-6, the complete variable domain reads EAGVTQFPSHSVIEKGQTVTLRCDPISGHDNLYWYRRVMGKEIKFLLHFVKESKQDESGMPNNRFLAERTGGTYSTLKVQPAELEDSGVYFCASSGGGRSSGANVLTFGAGSRLTVL.

The chain uses TRBV7-9 and TRBJ2-3; 10 positions match TRBD2. Germline values: CDR1 SEHNR, CDR2 FQNEAQ (reference sequence). The CDR3 spans 16 residues. Trimming took 1 base from V and 4 from J; bases not matched to a gene: 5. CDR3 protein: CASSLGRLAGADTQYF. As DNA, the CDR3 is TGTGCCAGCAGCTTAGGAAGGCTAGCGGGGGCAGATACGCAGTATTTT.

The chain carries TRBV5-5 and TRBJ2-7; possibly TRBD2 for D (6 bases). Germline loops: CDR1 SGHKS, CDR2 YYEKEE (reference sequence). The ends were cut back, 0 bases at V and 3 bases at J, with 16 bases in the middle. The CDR3 extends over 16 amino acids. DNA of the CDR3: TGTGCCAGCAGCTTGGGTGAGTCGGCGGGAATCTACGAGCAGTACTTC. Encoded protein: CASSLGESAGIYEQYF. The whole variable domain, remainder taken from reference TRBV5-5 and TRBJ2-7, is DAGVTQSPTHLIKTRGQQVTLRCSPISGHKSVSWYQQVLGQGPQFIFQYYEKEERGRGNFPDRFSARQFPNYSSELNVNALLLGDSALYLCASSLGESAGIYEQYFGPGTRLTVT.

The J gene is TRBJ2-3, the V gene TRBV3-1 (or the pseudogene TRBV3-2); no reliable D call. V was shortened by 4 bases and J by 5 bases, with 19 bases between the two germline ends. The V gene's germline CDR1 is LGHDT and CDR2 YNNKEL (reference sequence). CDR3 length: 16 amino acids. In DNA, the CDR3 is TGTGCCAGCAGCCTTCGTCCCTGCCCCCCTATAGATACGCAGTATTTT. Its translation: CASSLRPCPPIDTQYF.

A few counts support this clone. The chain has TRBV7-3 and TRBJ2-1; D unresolved. Trimming cost V 5 bases and J 8 bases, with 16 bases left between them. CDR3 length equals 14 residues. In germline, CDR1 is SGHTA, CDR2 FQGTGA. Here the CDR3 reads CASSPLSISDEQFF. The CDR3 DNA reads as TGTGCCAGCAGCCCCCTCTCTATATCCGATGAGCAGTTCTTC.

The table lists this clone with a count of one. The V gene is TRBV19, the J gene TRBJ2-7; D may be TRBD1 (6 bases). The CDR3 covers 16 residues. Trimming took off 5 bases at V and 3 bases at J, with 20 bases between the two ends. Germline assignment: CDR1 LNHDA and CDR2 SQIVND (reference sequence). CDR3 DNA sequence: TGTGCCAGTAGTCTCACATTGACAGGTTTTCGCTACGAGCAGTACTTC. Translating it yields CASSLTLTGFRYEQYF.

CDR3 sequence: CASSPKPYTSESFTDTQYF. The CDR3 DNA is TGTGCCAGCAGCCCCAAGCCCTACACTAGCGAGAGCTTCACAGATACGCAGTATTTT. V usage is TRBV11-3 and J usage is TRBJ2-3, with TRBD2 matching 7 bases. CDR1 is SGHNT, CDR2 YENEEA, per germline. V lost 5 bases, J lost 2 bases, and 19 bases stayed unmatched. CDR3 length equals 19 residues.

The V and J genes are TRBV10-3 and TRBJ2-3, with a possible D match to TRBD2 (5 bases). CDR1 and CDR2 (germline): ENHRY, SYGVKD. The CDR3 is 14 residues long. Trimming stripped 3 bases from V and 4 bases from J, with 11 bases between. The CDR3 protein is CAISEGTRPDTQYF. CDR3 in DNA: TGTGCCATCAGTGAAGGTACTAGACCAGATACGCAGTATTTT.

This clone was seen a single time. This chain links TRBV6-5 with TRBJ2-7; a weak D match, TRBD1 (5 bases). Germline CDR1 is MNHEY and CDR2 is SVGAGI. The CDR3 sequence is 11 residues long. The V gene lost 2 bases and the J gene lost 10 bases, with 9 bases spanning the gap. The CDR3 DNA is TGTGCCAGCAGTTACGGGGCAGTACAGTACTTC. It specifies CASSYGAVQYF.

The chain is built from TRBV28 and TRBJ2-1; a weak D match, TRBD2 (6 bases). The V end lost 4 bases, the J end lost 6 bases, and 16 bases lay between the germline ends. Germline lookup yields CDR1 MDHEN and CDR2 SYDVKM. The CDR3 totals 15 residues. CDR3 DNA sequence: TGTGCCAGCAGTTCATCGGGTGCGGAGGGCAATGAGCAGTTCTTC. Residues: CASSSSGAEGNEQFF.

The chain joins TRBV6-5 to TRBJ1-4; D is unresolved. This CDR3 is built from 15 residues. Trimming left V 7 bases short and J 0 bases short, with 12 bases between. Germline V gene sequence: CDR1 MNHEY, CDR2 SVGAGI. This CDR3 reads CASKLTVATNEKLFF. In nucleotides, the CDR3 is TGTGCCAGCAAGTTAACCGTAGCAACTAATGAAAAACTGTTTTTT.

The rearrangement links TRBV6-5 to TRBJ2-6; 10 nucleotides align to TRBD1. The CDR3 length is 16 residues. After removal of 4 bases from V and 2 bases from J, the junction contained 2 bases not matched to a gene. In germline, CDR1 is MNHEY, CDR2 SVGAGI. This CDR3 reads CASSSGTGAGANVLTF. CDR3 bases: TGTGCCAGCAGTTCCGGGACAGGGGCTGGGGCCAACGTCCTGACTTTC.

The chain links TRBV6-2 or TRBV6-3 to TRBJ2-1; 7 bases map to TRBD2. Unmatched junction bases numbered 11, after V lost 3 bases and J lost 3 bases. This CDR3 has 17 amino acids. Germline values: CDR1 MNHEY, CDR2 SVGEGT. The CDR3 loop is CASSYTGGPTYYNEQFF. CDR3 in DNA: TGTGCCAGCAGTTATACGGGAGGACCAACCTACTACAATGAGCAGTTCTTC.

This clone occurred a few times. This rearrangement joins TRBV28 to TRBJ1-2; D is perhaps TRBD1 (5 bases). The CDR3 contains 13 residues. Trimming removed 9 bases at V and 2 bases at J, with 13 bases between. CDR1 and CDR2 from the germline V gene are MDHEN and SYDVKM. DNA for the CDR3: TGTGCCAGTAGACAGAGAGCCAACTATGGCTACACCTTC. This codes for CASRQRANYGYTF.

The V and J genes are TRBV6-5 and TRBJ2-3, with 7 bases fitting TRBD2. J was trimmed by 0 bases and V by 8 bases; bases with no gene match: 5. CDR3 length: 14 amino acids. The germline gives CDR1 MNHEY, CDR2 SVGAGI. The CDR3 loop reads CASHRRGSTDTQYF. In DNA, the CDR3 is TGTGCCAGCCACCGGCGGGGGAGCACAGATACGCAGTATTTT.

The chain uses TRBV7-2 and TRBJ1-1; D gene ambiguous. This CDR3 has 12 residues. Trimming shortened V by 3 bases and J by 0 bases, and 2 bases separated the two germline ends. Germline assignment: CDR1 SGHTA and CDR2 FQGNSA. The CDR3 loop is CASSFMNTEAFF. CDR3 bases: TGTGCCAGCAGCTTCATGAACACTGAAGCTTTCTTT.

The chain links TRBV28 to TRBJ2-6; 7 nucleotides align to TRBD1. Germline CDR1 and CDR2: MDHEN and SYDVKM. V lost 8 bases to trimming and J lost 2 bases; unmatched junction nucleotides: 6. CDR3 length: 15 residues. CDR3 in amino acids: CASARTGAGANVLTF. Written as DNA, the CDR3 is TGTGCCAGCGCCAGAACAGGGGCTGGGGCCAACGTCCTGACTTTC. Variable domain in full (rest from reference TRBV28 and TRBJ2-6): DVKVTQSSRYLVKRTGEKVFLECVQDMDHENMFWYRQDPGLGLRLIYFSYDVKMKEKGDIPEGYSVSREKKERFSLILESASTNQTSMYLCASARTGAGANVLTFGAGSRLTVL.

The chain uses TRBV11-1 and TRBJ2-3, with D uncertain. Between the trimmed V and J ends, which lost 1 base and 3 bases, there was a span of 2 bases. The CDR3 totals 12 residues. Germline assignment: CDR1 SGHAT and CDR2 FQDESV (reference sequence). Here the CDR3 DNA reads TGTGCCAGCAGCTTAGTAACAGATACGCAGTATTTT. It is translated as CASSLVTDTQYF.